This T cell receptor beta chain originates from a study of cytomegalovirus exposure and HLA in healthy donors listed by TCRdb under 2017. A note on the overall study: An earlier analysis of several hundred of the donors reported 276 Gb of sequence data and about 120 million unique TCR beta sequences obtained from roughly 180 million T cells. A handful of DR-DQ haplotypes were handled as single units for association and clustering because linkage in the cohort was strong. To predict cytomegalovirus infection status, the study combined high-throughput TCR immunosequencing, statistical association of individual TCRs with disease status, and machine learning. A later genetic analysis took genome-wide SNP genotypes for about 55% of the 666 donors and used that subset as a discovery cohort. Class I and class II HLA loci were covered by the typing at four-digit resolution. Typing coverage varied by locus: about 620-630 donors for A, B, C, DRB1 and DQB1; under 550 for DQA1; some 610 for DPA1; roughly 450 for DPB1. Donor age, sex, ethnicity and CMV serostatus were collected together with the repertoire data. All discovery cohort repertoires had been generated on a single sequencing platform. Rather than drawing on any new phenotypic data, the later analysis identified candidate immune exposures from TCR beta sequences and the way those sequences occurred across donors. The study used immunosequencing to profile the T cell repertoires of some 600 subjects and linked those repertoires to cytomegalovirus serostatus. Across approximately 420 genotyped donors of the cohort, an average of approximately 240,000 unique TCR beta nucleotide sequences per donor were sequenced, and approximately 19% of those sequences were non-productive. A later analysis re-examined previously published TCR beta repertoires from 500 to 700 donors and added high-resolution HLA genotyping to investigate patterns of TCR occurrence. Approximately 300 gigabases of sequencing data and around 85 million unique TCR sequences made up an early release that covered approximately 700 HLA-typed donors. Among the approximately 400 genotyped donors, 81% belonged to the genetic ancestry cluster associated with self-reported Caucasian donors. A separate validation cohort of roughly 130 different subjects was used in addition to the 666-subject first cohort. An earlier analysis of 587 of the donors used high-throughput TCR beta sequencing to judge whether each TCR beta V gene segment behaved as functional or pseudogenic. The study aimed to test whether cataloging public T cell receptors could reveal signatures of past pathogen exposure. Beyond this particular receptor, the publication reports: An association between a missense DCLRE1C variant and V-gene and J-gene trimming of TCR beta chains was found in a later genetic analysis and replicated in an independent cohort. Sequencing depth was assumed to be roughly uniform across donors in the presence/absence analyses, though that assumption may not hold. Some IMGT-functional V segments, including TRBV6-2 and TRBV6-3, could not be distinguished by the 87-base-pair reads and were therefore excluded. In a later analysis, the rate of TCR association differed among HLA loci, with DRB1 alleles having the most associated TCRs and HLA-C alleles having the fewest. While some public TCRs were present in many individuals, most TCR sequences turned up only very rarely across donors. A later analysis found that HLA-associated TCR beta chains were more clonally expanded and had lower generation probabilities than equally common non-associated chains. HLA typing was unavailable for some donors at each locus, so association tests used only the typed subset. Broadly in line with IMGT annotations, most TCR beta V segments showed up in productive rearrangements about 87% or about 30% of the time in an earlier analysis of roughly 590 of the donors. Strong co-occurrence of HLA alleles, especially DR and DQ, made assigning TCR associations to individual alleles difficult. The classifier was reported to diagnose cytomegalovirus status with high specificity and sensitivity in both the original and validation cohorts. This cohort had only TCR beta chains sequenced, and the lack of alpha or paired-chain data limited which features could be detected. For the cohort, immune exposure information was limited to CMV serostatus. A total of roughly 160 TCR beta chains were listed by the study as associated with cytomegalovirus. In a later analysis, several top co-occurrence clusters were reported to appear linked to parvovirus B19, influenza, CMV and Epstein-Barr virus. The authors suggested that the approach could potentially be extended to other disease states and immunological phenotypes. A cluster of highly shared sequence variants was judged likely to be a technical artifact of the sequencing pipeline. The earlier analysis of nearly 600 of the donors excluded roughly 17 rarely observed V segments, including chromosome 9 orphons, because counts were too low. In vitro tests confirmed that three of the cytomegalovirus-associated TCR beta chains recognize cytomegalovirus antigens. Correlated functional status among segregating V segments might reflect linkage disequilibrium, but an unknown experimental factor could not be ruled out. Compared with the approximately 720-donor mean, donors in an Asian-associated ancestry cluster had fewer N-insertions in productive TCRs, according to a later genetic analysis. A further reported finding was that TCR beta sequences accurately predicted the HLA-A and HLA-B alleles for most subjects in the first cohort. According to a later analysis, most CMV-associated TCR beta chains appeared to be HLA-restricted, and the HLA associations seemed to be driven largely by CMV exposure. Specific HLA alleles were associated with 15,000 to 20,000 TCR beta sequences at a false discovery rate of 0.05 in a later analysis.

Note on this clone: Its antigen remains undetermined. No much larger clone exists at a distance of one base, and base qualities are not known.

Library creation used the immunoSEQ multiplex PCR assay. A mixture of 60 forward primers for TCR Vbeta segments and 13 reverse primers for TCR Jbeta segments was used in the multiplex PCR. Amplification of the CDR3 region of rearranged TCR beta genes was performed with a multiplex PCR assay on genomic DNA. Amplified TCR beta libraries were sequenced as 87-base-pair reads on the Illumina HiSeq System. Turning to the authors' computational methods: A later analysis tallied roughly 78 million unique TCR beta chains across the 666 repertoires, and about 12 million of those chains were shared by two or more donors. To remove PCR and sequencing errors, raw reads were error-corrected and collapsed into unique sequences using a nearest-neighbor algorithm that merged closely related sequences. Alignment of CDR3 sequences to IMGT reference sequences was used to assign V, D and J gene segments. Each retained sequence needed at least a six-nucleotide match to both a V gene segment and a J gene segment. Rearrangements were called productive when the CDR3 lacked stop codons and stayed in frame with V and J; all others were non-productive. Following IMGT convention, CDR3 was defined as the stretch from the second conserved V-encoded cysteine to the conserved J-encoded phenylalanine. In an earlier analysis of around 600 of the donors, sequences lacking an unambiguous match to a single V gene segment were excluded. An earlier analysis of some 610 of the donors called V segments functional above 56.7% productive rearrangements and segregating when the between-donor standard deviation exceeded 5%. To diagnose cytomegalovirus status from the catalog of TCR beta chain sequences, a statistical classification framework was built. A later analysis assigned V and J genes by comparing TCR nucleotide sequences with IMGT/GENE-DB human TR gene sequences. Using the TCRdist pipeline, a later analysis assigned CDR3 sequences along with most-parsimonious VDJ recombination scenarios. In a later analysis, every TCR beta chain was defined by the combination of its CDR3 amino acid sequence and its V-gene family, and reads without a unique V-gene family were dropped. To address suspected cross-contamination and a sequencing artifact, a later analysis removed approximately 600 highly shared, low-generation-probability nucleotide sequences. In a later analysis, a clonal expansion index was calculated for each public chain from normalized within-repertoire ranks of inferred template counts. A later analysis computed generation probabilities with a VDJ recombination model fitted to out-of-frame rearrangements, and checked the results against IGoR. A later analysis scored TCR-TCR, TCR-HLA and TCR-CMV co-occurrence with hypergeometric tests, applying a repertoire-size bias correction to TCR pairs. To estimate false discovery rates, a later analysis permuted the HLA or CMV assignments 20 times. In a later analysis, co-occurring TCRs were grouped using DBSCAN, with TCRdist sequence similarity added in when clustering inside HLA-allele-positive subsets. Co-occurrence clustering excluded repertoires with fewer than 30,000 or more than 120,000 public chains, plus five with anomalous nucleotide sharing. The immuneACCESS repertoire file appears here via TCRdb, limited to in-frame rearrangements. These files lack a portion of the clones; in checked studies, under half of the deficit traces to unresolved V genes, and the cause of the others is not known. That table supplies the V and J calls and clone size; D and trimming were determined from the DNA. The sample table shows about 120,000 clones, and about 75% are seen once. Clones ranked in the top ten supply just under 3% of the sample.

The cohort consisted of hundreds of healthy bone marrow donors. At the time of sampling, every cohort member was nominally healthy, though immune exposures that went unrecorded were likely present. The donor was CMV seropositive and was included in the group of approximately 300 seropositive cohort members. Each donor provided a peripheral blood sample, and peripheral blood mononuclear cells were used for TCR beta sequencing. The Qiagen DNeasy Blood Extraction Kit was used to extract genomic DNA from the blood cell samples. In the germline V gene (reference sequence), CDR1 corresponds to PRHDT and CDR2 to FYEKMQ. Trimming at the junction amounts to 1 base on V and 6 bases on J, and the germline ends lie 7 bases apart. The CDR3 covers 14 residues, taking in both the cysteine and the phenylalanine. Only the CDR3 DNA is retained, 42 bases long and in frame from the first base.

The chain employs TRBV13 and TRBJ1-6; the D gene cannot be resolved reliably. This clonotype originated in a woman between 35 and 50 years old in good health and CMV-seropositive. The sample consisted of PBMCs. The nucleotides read TGTGCCAGCAGCTTAGCTGGGAGTAATTCACCCCTCCACTTT. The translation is CASSLAGSNSPLHF.